These T cell receptor beta chains were read from a single sample in a study of T cell responses to AZD1222 COVID-19 vaccine. TCRdb's copy holds only in-frame clones and misses some; the assay was immunoSEQ multiplex PCR. The table records roughly 150,000 clones, 85% to 95% of them present only once. The source was peripheral blood, collected on day 0 of AZD1222 vaccination. These receptors came from an adult in good health. The CDR3 runs from the conserved cysteine through the conserved F or W. Fields, in order: V gene, J gene, CDR3 protein.

v_call: TRBV5-6; j_call: TRBJ2-1; cdr3_aa: CASSLRPFVVGHNEQFF
v_call: TRBV19; j_call: TRBJ1-6; cdr3_aa: CASTPRDYNSPLHF
v_call: TRBV13; j_call: TRBJ2-3; cdr3_aa: CASSLLSGRRDTDTQYF
v_call: TRBV19; j_call: TRBJ2-7; cdr3_aa: CASSGSSGRVSSYEQYF
v_call: TRBV2; j_call: TRBJ2-5; cdr3_aa: CASRRGAWDRVRETQYF
v_call: TRBV6-2/TRBV6-3; j_call: TRBJ2-7; cdr3_aa: CASSRLADNAGQYF
v_call: TRBV9; j_call: TRBJ2-5; cdr3_aa: CASSPGGGETQYF
v_call: TRBV5-1; j_call: TRBJ1-4; cdr3_aa: CASSLQGDIGKLFF
v_call: TRBV14; j_call: TRBJ2-2; cdr3_aa: CASSQGVGTNTGELFF
v_call: TRBV5-1; j_call: TRBJ1-2; cdr3_aa: CASSQKQGAGYGYTF
v_call: TRBV12-5; j_call: TRBJ2-1; cdr3_aa: CASGLEAGGTNEQFF
v_call: TRBV11-2; j_call: TRBJ2-1; cdr3_aa: CASSLENVGSSGYNEQFF
v_call: TRBV7-9; j_call: TRBJ1-2; cdr3_aa: CASSPSSAGVVYYGYTF
v_call: TRBV3-1/TRBV3-2; j_call: TRBJ2-7; cdr3_aa: CASSRGTSGYEQYF
v_call: TRBV5-1; j_call: TRBJ2-7; cdr3_aa: CASSIGYRDRHSYEQYF
v_call: TRBV11-2; j_call: TRBJ1-2; cdr3_aa: CASSLVDRGVYGYTF
v_call: TRBV13; j_call: TRBJ2-1; cdr3_aa: CASSDRAGVYNEQFF
v_call: TRBV29-1; j_call: TRBJ2-1; cdr3_aa: CSFLPIAGPLISYNEQFF
v_call: TRBV14; j_call: TRBJ1-1; cdr3_aa: CASSQGHLNTEAFF
v_call: TRBV3-1/TRBV3-2; j_call: TRBJ1-1; cdr3_aa: CASSDKARGWATEAFF